Sequencing of this TCR beta chain was carried out in a study of post-analysis software for immune sequencing data. Incorporated into the TCR beta cDNA libraries were unique molecular identifiers, which served to reduce PCR and sequencing biases. TCRdb analysed the PCR reads with MiXCR anew, one entry per CDR3 protein. The repertoire holds about 680,000 distinct CDR3 sequences, with 55% to 60% as singletons. Remarks on this clonotype: Its specificity is unknown.

The study, taken as a whole, reports: Patients carried 5 or 6 TRBV segments more frequently than controls did, and TRBV5-6, TRBV5-1 and TRBV20-1 were among them.

Germline V lookup: CDR1 SGDLS, CDR2 YYNGEE. V lost 3 bases and J lost 6; bases outside the gene matches: 5. This CDR3 has 15 amino acids. The J gene is TRBJ2-2, the V gene TRBV9, with TRBD1 matching over 10 bases. Material for sequencing was blood. The clonotype was recovered from a girl aged 2-10 years with multiple sclerosis. The CDR3 region is CASSATGGAAGELFF. The CDR3 coding sequence is TGTGCCAGCAGCGCGACAGGGGGCGCCGCCGGGGAGCTGTTTTTT.